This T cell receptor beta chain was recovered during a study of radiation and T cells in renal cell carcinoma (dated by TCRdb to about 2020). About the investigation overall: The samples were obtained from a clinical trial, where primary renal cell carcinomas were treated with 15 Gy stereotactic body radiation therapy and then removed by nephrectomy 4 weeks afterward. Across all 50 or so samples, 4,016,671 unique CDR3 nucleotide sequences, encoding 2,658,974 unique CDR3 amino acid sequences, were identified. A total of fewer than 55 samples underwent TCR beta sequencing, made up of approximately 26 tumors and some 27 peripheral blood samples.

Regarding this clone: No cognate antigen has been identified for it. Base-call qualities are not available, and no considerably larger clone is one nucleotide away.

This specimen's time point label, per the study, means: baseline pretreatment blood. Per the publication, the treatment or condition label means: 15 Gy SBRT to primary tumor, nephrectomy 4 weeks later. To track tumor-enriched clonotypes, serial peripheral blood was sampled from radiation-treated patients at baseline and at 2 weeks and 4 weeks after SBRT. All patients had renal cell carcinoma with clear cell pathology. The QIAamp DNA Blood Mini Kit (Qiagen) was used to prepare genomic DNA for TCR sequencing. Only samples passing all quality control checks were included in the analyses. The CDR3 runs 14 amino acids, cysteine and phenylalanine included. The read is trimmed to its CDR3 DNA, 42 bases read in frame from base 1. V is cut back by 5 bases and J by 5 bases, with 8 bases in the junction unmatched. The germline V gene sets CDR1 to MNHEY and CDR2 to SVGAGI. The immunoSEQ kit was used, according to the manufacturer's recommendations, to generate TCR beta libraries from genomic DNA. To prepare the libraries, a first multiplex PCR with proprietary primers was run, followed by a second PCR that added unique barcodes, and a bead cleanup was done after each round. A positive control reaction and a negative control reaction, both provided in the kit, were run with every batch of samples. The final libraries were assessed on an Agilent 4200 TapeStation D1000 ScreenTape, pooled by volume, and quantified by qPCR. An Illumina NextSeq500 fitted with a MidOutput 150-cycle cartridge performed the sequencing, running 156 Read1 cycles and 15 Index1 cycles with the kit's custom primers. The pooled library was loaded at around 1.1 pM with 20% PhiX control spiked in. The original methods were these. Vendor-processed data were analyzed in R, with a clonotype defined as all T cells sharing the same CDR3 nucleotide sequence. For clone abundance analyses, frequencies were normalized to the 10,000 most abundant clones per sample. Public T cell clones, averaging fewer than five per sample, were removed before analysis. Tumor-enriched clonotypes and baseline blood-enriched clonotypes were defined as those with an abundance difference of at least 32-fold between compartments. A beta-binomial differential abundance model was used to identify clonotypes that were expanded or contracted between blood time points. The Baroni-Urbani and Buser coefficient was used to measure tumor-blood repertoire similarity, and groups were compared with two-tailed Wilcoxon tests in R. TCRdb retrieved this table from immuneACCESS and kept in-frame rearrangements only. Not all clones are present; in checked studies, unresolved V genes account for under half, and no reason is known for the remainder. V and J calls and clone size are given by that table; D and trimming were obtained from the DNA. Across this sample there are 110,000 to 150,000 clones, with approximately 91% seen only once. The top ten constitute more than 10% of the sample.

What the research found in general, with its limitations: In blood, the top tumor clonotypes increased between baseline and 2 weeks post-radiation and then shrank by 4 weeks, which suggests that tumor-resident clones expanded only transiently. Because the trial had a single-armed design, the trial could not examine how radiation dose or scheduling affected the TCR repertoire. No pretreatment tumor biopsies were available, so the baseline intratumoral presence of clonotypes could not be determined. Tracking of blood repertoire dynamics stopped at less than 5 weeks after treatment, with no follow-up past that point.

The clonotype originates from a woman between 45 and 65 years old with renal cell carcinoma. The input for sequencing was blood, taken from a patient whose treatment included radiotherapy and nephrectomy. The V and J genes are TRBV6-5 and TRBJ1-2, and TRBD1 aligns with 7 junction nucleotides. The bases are TGTGCCAGCAGTATCCAGGCAGGGGGATATGGCTACACCTTC. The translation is CASSIQAGGYGYTF.